The 3 T cell receptor beta chains below come from one sample, sequenced in a study of cytomegalovirus exposure and HLA in healthy donors. Use of 60 Vbeta and 13 Jbeta primers characterized the PCR. Using immunoSEQ multiplex PCR, the repertoire was profiled, and TCRdb retains in-frame clones only, with some absent. The sample records 90,000 to 150,000 clones, nearly 80% being singletons. The sequencing sample was made of PBMCs. These receptor sequences come from a woman in her 30s in good health and CMV-seropositive.

This clone was observed a handful of times. This sequence joins TRBV6-5 and TRBJ1-3; D unclear. V lost 6 bases and J 3 bases, leaving 12 bases between the germline ends. Germline lookup yields CDR1 MNHEY and CDR2 SVGAGI. This CDR3 comprises 14 residues. The CDR3 DNA is TGTGCCAGCAGACCCAATGACTATGGAAACACCATATATTTT. Protein: CASRPNDYGNTIYF.

The CDR3 protein is CASSPGTSGGNEQFF. As DNA, the CDR3 is TGTGCCAGCTCACCAGGGACTAGCGGGGGCAATGAGCAGTTCTTC. The chain is built from TRBV18 and TRBJ2-1; 14 positions agree with TRBD2. The V gene end was trimmed by 2 bases and the J gene end by 6 bases; junction bases not matched to a gene: 0. Germline CDR1 KGHSH, CDR2 LQKENI. The CDR3 consists of 15 residues.

The chain uses TRBV19 and TRBJ1-6; TRBD1 might be the D (6 bases). V was trimmed by 3 bases and J by 10 bases, leaving 16 bases between them. The V gene's germline CDR1 is LNHDA and CDR2 SQIVND (reference sequence). The CDR3 has 15 amino acids. The CDR3 coding sequence is TGTGCCAGTAGTATCCAACAGGGTACTAACTCACCCCTCCACTTT. Its protein product is CASSIQQGTNSPLHF.